A selection of T cell receptor beta chains follows, all from one sample in a study of OX40 agonist ivuxolimab in advanced cancers. The repertoire was sequenced with immunoSEQ multiplex PCR; TCRdb's copy has only in-frame clones and lacks some. The sample consists of more than 4,500 clones, about 67% of them appearing once. Source: CD4+ or CD8+ T cells sorted from blood, taken in a trial of the OX40 agonist ivuxolimab. Source of these receptors: an adult with an advanced solid tumor such as melanoma, head and neck, liver or kidney cancer. Each CDR3 is given with its conserved first and last residue. The order of the fields is V gene, clone size, CDR3 protein. Where a row states a size, it is once, few, many or the class of an expanded clone; other rows omit it.

TRBV10-3	.	CAISEVGAGSNEQFF
TRBV6-5	few	CASSQFRGRTYEQYF
TRBV6-5	.	CASRSRDPNQPQHF
TRBV6-6	.	CASTRGEHNTQYF
TRBV27	few	CASSSPYDNEQFF
TRBV7-6	few	CASSRWTNSGANVLTF
TRBV5-6	medium-sized	CASSFYTLNRETQYF
TRBV11-1	.	CASSLDSPRTGESGYTF
TRBV19	.	CASSIEGGTEAFF
TRBV15	.	CATSRDGGAAYEQYF
TRBV6-9	.	CASSYSWGYEQYF
TRBV7-9	.	CASSLARGLDYGYTF
TRBV6-1	.	CASSEGGGYYNSPLHF
TRBV11-1	once	CASSLKWVYVGNEQFF
TRBV7-8	.	CASSEGGRVYEQYF
TRBV27	few	CASSLEGLRGSNTGELFF
TRBV5-6	.	CASSRRVSTYEQYF
TRBV5-3	few	CASKDRHRGSTGELFF
TRBV29-1	.	CSVGENSNQPQHF
TRBV2	few	CASSLEALMNTEAFF
TRBV7-8	.	CASSLGGVNTEAFF
TRBV5-1	once	CASSQETGTLSYEQYF
TRBV9	.	CASSEGRTGGGEKLFF
TRBV19	.	CASSIGTAYGYTF
TRBV11-1	.	CASSQDWDTQYF
TRBV7-9	.	CASSQPLLEAQYF
TRBV19	.	CASSIDARIMNTEAFF
TRBV27	.	CASSRYRDRTYEQYF
TRBV27	.	CASSPTRQRDTQYF
TRBV7-8	.	CASSLAVHQYF
TRBV19	.	CASSLSPDTEAFF
TRBV7-9	few	CASSLLMPPGASNNEQFF
TRBV2	medium-sized	CASSEYGSLNTEAFF
TRBV7-9	many	CASTNRIRDIQYF
TRBV6-1	.	CASSERVGQFSYEQYF
TRBV19	.	CASSLPGELFF
TRBV7-3	.	CASSPGPGGTYGYTF
TRBV19	.	CASSTGSAYEQYF
TRBV11-1	.	CASSVSGGGYEQYF
TRBV6-5	few	CAASGGAENTEAFF
TRBV11-1	.	CASSFKTRSNTEAFF
TRBV5-5	.	CASSFTGVGYGYTF